The 32 T cell receptor beta chains reported below all come from one sample, sequenced in a study of blood T cell repertoires in COVID-19. Clones were sequenced by immunoSEQ multiplex PCR, and TCRdb holds only the in-frame ones, with some missing. Here the sample spans about 100,000 clones, 70% to 90% being singletons. The sequencing sample was made of PBMCs or T cells enriched from blood (not recorded which). The origin of the receptors is a woman in her 50s who had recovered from COVID-19.

This chain joins TRBV6-5 and TRBJ1-3; D is perhaps TRBD1 (6 bases). Germline V gene sequence: CDR1 MNHEY, CDR2 SVGAGI. V was cut by 5 bases and J by 0 bases, with 11 bases left in between. The CDR3 runs 15 residues. The CDR3 region has the DNA TGTGCCAGCAGTCGGACAGCGAACTCTGGAAACACCATATATTTT. It specifies CASSRTANSGNTIYF.

This clone was detected only once. The V and J genes are TRBV2 and TRBJ2-1; TRBD1 matches at 7 bases. Germline V gene lookup returns CDR1 SNHLY and CDR2 FYNNEI. The CDR3 has 16 amino acids. Unmatched junction bases numbered 13, after V lost 2 bases and J lost 9 bases. The CDR3 is CASSEKTGAHVSEQFF. In nucleotides, the CDR3 is TGTGCCAGCAGTGAAAAAACAGGGGCGCATGTTAGTGAGCAGTTCTTC.

The V and J genes are TRBV2 and TRBJ2-5; D gene ambiguous. Germline CDR1 reads SNHLY; CDR2 reads FYNNEI. V lost 6 bases to trimming and J lost 1 base, with 12 bases between them. This CDR3 has 14 amino acids. The CDR3 DNA reads as TGTGCCAGCAGGCTTGGAGAGGTCCAAGAGACCCAGTACTTC. Protein: CASRLGEVQETQYF.

The chain carries TRBV19 and TRBJ2-3; D is possibly TRBD2 (5 bases). This CDR3 is built from 11 residues. The germline V gene has CDR1 LNHDA and CDR2 SQIVND (reference sequence). CDR3 coding DNA: TGTGCGCGGTTACGGGGAGATACGCAGTATTTT. Translated: CARLRGDTQYF.

The rearrangement joins TRBV9 to TRBJ2-1, with D perhaps matching TRBD2 (6 bases). V lost 4 bases, J lost 0 bases, and 17 bases lay in between. Germline lookup yields CDR1 SGDLS and CDR2 YYNGEE. This CDR3 is 17 amino acids long. The CDR3 coding sequence is TGTGCCAGCAGCCCGAGGGGCGGGATAAGCTCCTACAATGAGCAGTTCTTC. Its translation is CASSPRGGISSYNEQFF.

The chain employs TRBV4-1 and TRBJ1-6; D perhaps matches TRBD1 (6 bases). V shed 4 bases and J shed 3 bases, with 10 bases lying between them. The CDR3 is 15 amino acids. Per the germline V gene, CDR1 is MGHRA and CDR2 is YSYEKL. The CDR3 DNA sequence: TGCGCCAGCAGCCTAGGGGGGGTCTATAATTCACCCCTCCACTTT. As protein: CASSLGGVYNSPLHF.

The V and J genes are TRBV19 and TRBJ1-3; D is undetermined. This CDR3 spans 14 amino acids. V lost 0 bases, J lost 3 bases, and 6 bases lay in between. Germline V gene lookup returns CDR1 LNHDA and CDR2 SQIVND (reference sequence). The chain's CDR3 is CASSIDKFGNTIYF. The CDR3 coding sequence is TGTGCCAGTAGTATAGATAAATTTGGAAACACCATATATTTT.

The rearrangement links TRBV24-1 to TRBJ2-3, with 8 bases fitting TRBD1. V was pared by 4 bases and J by 5 bases, with 10 bases of the junction left unmatched. The V gene's germline CDR1 is KGHDR and CDR2 SFDVKD. CDR3 length: 16 amino acids. CDR3 sequence reads: CATSDRGQGWGDTQYF. The DNA for the CDR3 is TGTGCCACCAGTGACCGCGGACAGGGTTGGGGAGATACGCAGTATTTT.

The chain employs TRBV19 and TRBJ1-5, with a tentative D call TRBD1 (6 bases). Trimming removed 5 bases from V and 5 bases from J, with 10 bases in between. This CDR3 has 13 residues. Germline V gene sequence: CDR1 LNHDA, CDR2 SQIVND (reference sequence). CDR3 DNA: TGTGCCAGTAGTGAAACAGGGTATCAGCCCCAGCATTTT. Its translation: CASSETGYQPQHF.

The genes are TRBV7-9 and TRBJ1-6; no clear D gene. The germline V and J ends were trimmed by 8 bases and 9 bases, with 5 bases remaining between them. Germline V gene lookup returns CDR1 SEHNR and CDR2 FQNEAQ (reference sequence). The CDR3 extends over 10 amino acids. This CDR3 reads CASGSSPLHF. The CDR3 DNA reads TGTGCCAGCGGCAGTTCACCCCTCCACTTT.

The chain links TRBV18 to TRBJ1-1, with TRBD1 matching over 9 bases. The CDR3 is made up of 17 amino acids. V shed 4 bases, J shed 4 bases, and the junction held 13 bases outside the gene matches. Germline assignment: CDR1 KGHSH and CDR2 LQKENI. This CDR3 reads CASSLDRGKTTGTEAFF. The DNA of the CDR3 is TGTGCCAGCTCACTGGACAGGGGTAAAACCACTGGCACTGAAGCTTTCTTT. The full variable domain, in which reference TRBV18 and TRBJ1-1 provide the parts outside the CDR3, is NAGVMQNPRHLVRRRGQEARLRCSPMKGHSHVYWYRQLPEEGLKFMVYLQKENIIDESGMPKERFSAEFPKEGPSILRIQQVVRGDSAAYFCASSLDRGKTTGTEAFFGQGTRLTVV.

This clone showed up just once. This rearrangement joins TRBV5-1 to TRBJ2-7; 7 bases fit TRBD2. J was trimmed by 3 bases and V by 7 bases; bases with no gene match: 13. Germline V CDR1 and CDR2: SGHRS, YFSETQ. The length of the CDR3 is 15 residues. The DNA of the CDR3 is TGCGCCAGCTCCCGTACGGGGGGATCACACTACGAGCAGTACTTC. This translates into CASSRTGGSHYEQYF.

The chain combines TRBV29-1 with TRBJ2-2; 8 bases agree with TRBD1. Germline CDR1 is SQVTM and CDR2 is ANQGSEA. CDR3 length: 15 amino acids. Trimming took 4 bases from V and 5 from J; bases not matched to a gene: 9. Here the CDR3 DNA reads TGCAGCGTTGTTGGGCAGGGGGCCAGGACCGGGGAGCTGTTTTTT. Amino acid sequence: CSVVGQGARTGELFF.

This clone has just a few counts. The gene calls are TRBV19 and TRBJ2-5, with 14 positions matching TRBD2. The CDR3 spans 18 residues. The trim removed 8 bases at V and 6 bases at J, leaving 17 bases unmatched. Looked up from germline, CDR1 is LNHDA and CDR2 is SQIVND (reference sequence). In DNA, the CDR3 is TGTGCCAGTGCAACAGGGGGCCTCGGGACTAGCGGGAGTAAGACCCAGTACTTC. As protein: CASATGGLGTSGSKTQYF. The full variable domain, its missing parts supplied by reference TRBV19 and TRBJ2-5, is DGGITQSPKYLFRKEGQNVTLSCEQNLNHDAMYWYRQDPGQGLRLIYYSQIVNDFQKGDIAEGYSVSREKKESFPLTVTSAQKNPTAFYLCASATGGLGTSGSKTQYFGPGTRLLVL.

The genes are TRBV5-6 and TRBJ2-1; 8 nucleotides align to TRBD2. The ends lost 0 bases at V and 1 base at J; junction bases unmatched: 3. Germline-derived CDR1 and CDR2 are SGHDT and YYEEEE. The CDR3 is made up of 16 amino acids. The CDR3 is CASSLVAGKSYNEQFF. CDR3 nucleotides: TGTGCCAGCAGCTTGGTAGCGGGGAAATCCTACAATGAGCAGTTCTTC.

This clone was recorded only once. The rearrangement links TRBV28 to TRBJ2-7; 9 positions match TRBD1. This CDR3 is 14 amino acids long. Losses at the gene ends were 5 bases for V and 4 bases for J; bases not matched to a gene: 6. Germline CDR1 and CDR2: MDHEN and SYDVKM. CDR3 coding DNA: TGTGCCAGCAGTGCACAGGGGGCTTTATACGAGCAGTACTTC. Its translation is CASSAQGALYEQYF.

The J gene is TRBJ2-5, the V gene TRBV4-1, with a weak D call TRBD1 (5 bases). Germline V lookup: CDR1 MGHRA, CDR2 YSYEKL. V lost 1 base and J lost 4, with 16 bases in between. The CDR3 sequence is 16 residues long. Here the CDR3 reads CASSQVGASARETQYF. The CDR3 DNA reads TGCGCCAGCAGCCAAGTTGGGGCCTCCGCTAGAGAGACCCAGTACTTC.

The chain couples TRBV5-1 to TRBJ2-7, with TRBD2 matching 8 bases. The CDR3 has 14 amino acids. V was pared by 4 bases and J by 1 base, with 4 bases of the junction left unmatched. Germline CDR1 SGHRS, CDR2 YFSETQ. The CDR3 coding sequence is TGCGCCAGCAGCGCGGGGGGACCTTCCTACGAGCAGTACTTC. Amino acid sequence: CASSAGGPSYEQYF.

This chain connects TRBV5-1 to TRBJ2-2, with TRBD2 matching over 10 bases. The CDR3 covers 16 residues. V dropped 3 bases and J dropped 6; count of bases not matched to a gene: 8. The germline CDR1 and CDR2 sequences are SGHRS and YFSETQ. The CDR3 loop reads CASSWGLSGRSGELFF. In DNA, the CDR3 is TGCGCCAGCAGCTGGGGACTTAGCGGGAGGTCCGGGGAGCTGTTTTTT. Drawing the rest from reference TRBV5-1 and TRBJ2-2, the complete variable domain is KAGVTQTPRYLIKTRGQQVTLSCSPISGHRSVSWYQQTPGQGLQFLFEYFSETQRNKGNFPGRFSGRQFSNSRSEMNVSTLELGDSALYLCASSWGLSGRSGELFFGEGSRLTVL.

This clone was detected a few times. The chain joins TRBV27 to TRBJ1-5; D is ambiguous. V lost 4 bases and J lost 0, with 10 bases in between. The germline gives CDR1 MNHEY, CDR2 SMNVEV (reference sequence). The length of the CDR3 is 15 residues. CDR3 nucleotides: TGTGCCAGCAGTTACGCGGGGAATAGCAATCAGCCCCAGCATTTT. This gives the protein CASSYAGNSNQPQHF.

The gene calls are TRBV30 and TRBJ1-4; maybe TRBD1 (5 bases). CDR3 length: 14 amino acids. V lost 3 bases and J 10 bases, leaving 18 bases between the germline ends. Per the germline V gene, CDR1 is GTSNPN and CDR2 is SVGIG (reference sequence). CDR3 loop: CAWRETGSPVKLFF. In DNA form, the CDR3 reads TGTGCCTGGAGGGAAACAGGTTCCCCTGTAAAACTGTTTTTT.

The rearrangement uses TRBV11-1 and TRBJ2-2; 8 positions match TRBD2. V dropped 2 bases and J dropped 0; count of bases not matched to a gene: 2. The CDR3 extends over 16 amino acids. Germline V gives CDR1 SGHAT, CDR2 FQDESV (reference sequence). The CDR3 DNA reads TGTGCCAGCAGCTTACAAGCGGGAGCGAACACCGGGGAGCTGTTTTTT. Protein product: CASSLQAGANTGELFF.

The chain couples TRBV28 to TRBJ1-3; D gene ambiguous. The V end lost 7 bases, the J end lost 0 bases, and 10 bases lay between the germline ends. CDR3 size: 14 residues. Per germline, CDR1 MDHEN and CDR2 SYDVKM. CDR3 sequence: CASTQLDSGNTIYF. The CDR3 DNA sequence: TGTGCCAGCACCCAACTCGACTCTGGAAACACCATATATTTT.

There are a few counts of this clone. The rearrangement joins TRBV3-1 (or the pseudogene TRBV3-2) to TRBJ1-1; the D gene is possibly TRBD1 (6 bases). Trimming cost V 4 bases and J 1 base, with 10 bases left between them. Germline V CDR1 and CDR2: LGHDT, YNNKEL (reference sequence). The CDR3 has 14 residues. DNA of the CDR3: TGTGCCAGCAGCCCATCACAGGGGAACACTGAAGCTTTCTTT. It codes for CASSPSQGNTEAFF.

This clone was observed a single time. This chain uses TRBV27 with TRBJ2-7; the match to TRBD2 covers 13 bases. Looked up from germline, CDR1 is MNHEY and CDR2 is SMNVEV (reference sequence). This CDR3 spans 16 amino acids. The V gene end was trimmed by 5 bases and the J gene end by 4 bases; junction bases not matched to a gene: 8. CDR3 sequence: CASSPTGLAGAYEQYF. In DNA form, the CDR3 reads TGTGCCAGCAGTCCAACCGGACTAGCGGGAGCTTACGAGCAGTACTTC.

The rearrangement joins TRBV10-3 to TRBJ1-2, with 8 bases lining up with TRBD1. V was clipped by 3 bases and J by 6 bases; unmatched bases: 15. Per germline, CDR1 ENHRY and CDR2 SYGVKD. The CDR3 is made up of 17 amino acids. CDR3 coding DNA: TGTGCCATCAGTGACCAAGTTCTAGGACAGGGAGAAGATGGCTACACCTTC. It is translated as CAISDQVLGQGEDGYTF.

This sequence joins TRBV15 and TRBJ2-7; 7 nucleotides match TRBD2. Germline CDR1 LNHNV, CDR2 YYDKDF (reference sequence). Germline trimming cut 4 bases from V and 8 bases from J; bases unmatched to any gene: 14. The CDR3 runs 15 residues. The CDR3 DNA reads as TGTGCCACCAGCACCGGGGGAGGGCTACAAAGTAAGCAGTACTTC. This gives the protein CATSTGGGLQSKQYF.

CDR3 amino acids: CASSPQTGGYGYTF. DNA for the CDR3: TGTGCCAGCAGCCCCCAGACAGGCGGCTATGGCTACACCTTC. This chain connects TRBV3-1 (or the pseudogene TRBV3-2) to TRBJ1-2; a possible D gene is TRBD1 (6 bases). This CDR3 has 14 residues. CDR1 and CDR2 from the germline V gene are LGHDT and YNNKEL (reference sequence). Trimming pared 4 bases from V and 4 bases from J, leaving 13 bases between.

CDR3 sequence reads: CAWSARGEKDYGYTF. For the CDR3, the DNA is TGTGCCTGGAGTGCCAGGGGCGAGAAGGACTATGGCTACACCTTC. The chain employs TRBV30 and TRBJ1-2, with D tentatively TRBD1 (6 bases). Germline CDR1 is GTSNPN and CDR2 is SVGIG (reference sequence). This CDR3 spans 15 amino acids. V was pared by 1 base and J by 3 bases, with 15 bases between.

This clone was counted only a few times. The J gene is TRBJ1-5, the V gene TRBV12-3 or TRBV12-4; the D gene is possibly TRBD1 (6 bases). Trimming removed 2 bases at V and 5 bases at J, with 7 bases between. CDR3 length: 13 amino acids. CDR3 loop: CASSLPGDQPQHF. The CDR3 DNA follows: TGTGCCAGCAGTTTACCAGGGGATCAGCCCCAGCATTTT.

The CDR3 DNA is TGTGCCAGCAGACAACCTCAGGGAAACTATGGCTACACCTTC. It yields the protein CASRQPQGNYGYTF. The V call is TRBV28, the J call TRBJ1-2, with D tentatively TRBD1 (5 bases). V gave up 6 bases and J gave up 2 bases, with 13 bases separating them. CDR3 length: 14 residues. Germline CDR1 MDHEN, CDR2 SYDVKM.

The table lists this clone with a few counts. The V call is TRBV28, the J call TRBJ1-2; D gene uncertain. Trimming pared 6 bases from V and 4 bases from J, leaving 12 bases between. This CDR3 comprises 13 residues. Germline CDR1 reads MDHEN; CDR2 reads SYDVKM. The chain's CDR3 is CASSPPSSYGYTF. In nucleotides, the CDR3 is TGTGCCAGCAGCCCCCCGTCTTCCTATGGCTACACCTTC.